This T cell receptor (beta chain) was captured by sequencing in a study of identical twins (dated by TCRdb to the mid-2010s). For the study in its entirety: To test whether fetal clonotypes persist, the study used deep sequencing on TCR alpha and beta repertoires from monozygotic twins, unrelated adults of various ages, and cord blood. To rule out contamination, the twin experiments were replicated at different times with different library preparation protocols. Paper-wide results and their limitations: Out-of-frame TCR alpha sharing in monozygotic twins was systematically underestimated by recombination models, whereas sharing between unrelated individuals was in agreement with the recombination models. Invariant T cells such as MAIT and iNKT could partly confound zero-insertion analyses, though diverse VJ usage argued against this for most clonotypes. Compared with coincidental sharing between unrelated individuals, out-of-frame TCR alpha sequences shared between twins showed an excess of sequences with low generation probability. Fewer insertions were carried by abundant cord blood beta clonotypes; a weaker similar trend was observed in young adult naive repertoires, while no such trend was observed in memory repertoires. Conclusions relied on cross-sectional statistical analysis, since the same donors could not be followed over many years. In beta out-of-frame sequences, excess twin sharing was weaker, because having fewer shared sequences lowered the signal-to-noise ratio.

The library was obtained by 5' RACE. Sequencing was carried out with an Illumina HiSeq 2000. A universal primer binding site was introduced by template switching, and a unique molecular identifier was present in the final cDNA, enabling accurate counting of TCR cDNA molecules. Specific primers in the conserved constant-segment region were used to synthesize first-strand cDNA for TCR alpha and beta chains. To control for contamination, every cDNA library was double barcoded, receiving both a SMART-Mk sample barcode and Illumina barcodes. TruSeq adapter sequences, together with Illumina sample barcodes, were added in two successive PCR steps. Sequencing of the TCR alpha and beta cDNA libraries was done on the Illumina HiSeq platform using custom primers. Concerning the study's data processing: Raw reads were processed with MiGEC to extract unique molecular identifiers, and MiXCR was used to determine CDR3 positions. Recombination models were inferred per individual with the repgenHMM and IGoR tools using an EM algorithm. The tcR package in R was used for shared clonotype analysis, with sharing normalized by the product of cloneset sizes. To study raw recombination free of thymic and clonal selection effects, out-of-frame nonproductive sequences were analyzed. The public reads were run again by TCRdb, first through fastp at Q25 and then through MiXCR, and only productive beta chains were kept. Rows with a matching CDR3 protein are joined into one entry that keeps the most common DNA and genes. The V and J calls reflect TCRdb's pipeline rather than the authors' work. The sample data list hundreds of thousands of distinct CDR3 sequences, and roughly 8.6% of these were observed just once. Around 2.1% of the sample comes from the top ten.

All donors were healthy Caucasians. The twin cohort comprised three pairs of female monozygotic twins, all aged roughly 18 to 29 years. Miltenyi CD45RO+ enrichment and human naive T-cell isolation kits were used to isolate memory (CD45RO+) and naive T cells from PBMC. Worth noting for this clonotype: No cognate antigen has been identified for it. Base qualities are not recorded, but no much larger clone differs from it by a single base.

This sample also appeared in a second study, on yellow fever vaccine responses in identical twins. The second investigation adds: According to the authors, in identical twins the way T cells responded to vaccination appeared partly convergent and partly personalized. In the study, vaccine-responding T cell clones were precisely tracked in identical twins.

This clonotype originated in a woman between 18 and 29 years old in good health. Input material: memory (CD45RO+) T cells sorted from blood. The sample's cell subset or site, from its label and the paper: CD45RO+ enriched T cells.

CDR3 region: CASSIDSGLAGVEQYF. The sequenced DNA: TGTGCCAGTAGTATAGACTCGGGACTAGCGGGAGTCGAGCAGTACTTC. The sequence joins TRBV19 to TRBJ2-7; the central 14 bases match TRBD2. Trimming takes 0 bases off V and 6 bases off J; junction bases not matched to a gene: 4. As encoded in the germline V gene (reference sequence), CDR1 is LNHDA while CDR2 is SQIVND. CDR3 length: 16 amino acids, cysteine to phenylalanine. Just CDR3 DNA is preserved here, 48 bases in frame from base 1.